Listed below are T cell receptor beta chains from one sample, sequenced in a study of pediatric ulcerative colitis. Sequencing was performed with immunoSEQ multiplex PCR; in TCRdb, only in-frame clones are kept and a portion is missing. The sample lists about 36,000 clones, less than 90% seen once, with roughly 24% in the top ten. The sample was blood. These receptors were obtained from a girl between 5 and 17 years old with moderate ulcerative colitis. The CDR3 runs from the conserved cysteine through the conserved F or W. D genes are given only for firm matches. The listing skips clone size in some rows; elsewhere it reads once, few, many or a size class.

TGTGCCAGCACTACAGGACAAGGTGGTGAGCAGTACTTC	CASTTGQGGEQYF	.	.	TRBV6-5	TRBJ2-7
TGTGCCAGCACGGGGGCTAGCATCGCCTACGAGCAGTACTTC	CASTGASIAYEQYF	.	.	TRBV6-1	TRBJ2-7
TGTGCCAGCAGTCCGGGGACGTTCCAACCTACCGGGGAGCTGTTTTTT	CASSPGTFQPTGELFF	.	.	TRBV27	TRBJ2-2
TGTGCCAGCAGATCTCCCCGGGACAGGGAGAATCAGCCCCAGCATTTT	CASRSPRDRENQPQHF	TRBD1	.	TRBV6-6	TRBJ1-5
TGTGCCAGTAGTACCCCAGGAAGGAACACTGAAGCTTTCTTT	CASSTPGRNTEAFF	.	.	TRBV19	TRBJ1-1
TGTGCCAGCAGCTTAATGGGGGAGCAGTACTTC	CASSLMGEQYF	.	.	TRBV28	TRBJ2-7
TGCAGCGTTGAAGACCACCCCGCCGGGACGGTCTACGAGCAGTACTTC	CSVEDHPAGTVYEQYF	.	.	TRBV29-1	TRBJ2-7
TGTGCCAGCACAGCGAACACTGAAGCTTTCTTT	CASTANTEAFF	.	.	TRBV6-1	TRBJ1-1
TGTGCCAGCAGCGTGGGAGCCCCCGGTGAGCAGTTCTTC	CASSVGAPGEQFF	.	.	TRBV7-6	TRBJ2-1
TGTGCCAGTAGTATAGATTCACAGGGCAATCAGCCCCAGCATTTT	CASSIDSQGNQPQHF	.	.	TRBV19	TRBJ1-5
TGTGCCAGCAGCTTTTACCGAGAGGGTGCCACTGAAGCTTTCTTT	CASSFYREGATEAFF	.	.	TRBV7-9	TRBJ1-1
TGTGCCAGCACCAATACTAACTCTGGGGCCAACGTCCTGACTTTC	CASTNTNSGANVLTF	.	.	TRBV7-2	TRBJ2-6
TGCAGCGTTGTAATAGCGAACACTGAAGCTTTCTTT	CSVVIANTEAFF	.	.	TRBV29-1	TRBJ1-1
TGCGCCAGCAGCCAAGATGGGAGCTCTGGGGCCAACGTCCTGACTTTC	CASSQDGSSGANVLTF	.	once	TRBV4-3	TRBJ2-6
TGCAGCGTTGAAGATCTACAGGAATTCTATGGCTACACCTTC	CSVEDLQEFYGYTF	.	.	TRBV29-1	TRBJ1-2
TGCGCCAGCAGCTTGGACCAGGGGAGCACTGAAGCTTTCTTT	CASSLDQGSTEAFF	.	.	TRBV5-1	TRBJ1-1
TGCGCCAGCAGCCAAGAATGGGATGGCTACACCTTC	CASSQEWDGYTF	.	.	TRBV4-1	TRBJ1-2
TGTGCCATCCGATCCACACCACGGCAGGACCGACAGAACTATGGCTACACCTTC	CAIRSTPRQDRQNYGYTF	.	.	TRBV10-3	TRBJ1-2
TGTGCTGGGGGGCAAGGCAACGAGCAGTACTTC	CAGGQGNEQYF	.	.	TRBV6-5	TRBJ2-7
TGTGCCAGCAGCTTAGCTGCGGGAGAGTCCTACGAGCAGTACTTC	CASSLAAGESYEQYF	TRBD2	.	TRBV7-2	TRBJ2-7
TGTGCCAGCCTGACAGGCGGTGCTAATGAAAAACTGTTTTTT	CASLTGGANEKLFF	.	.	TRBV28	TRBJ1-4
TGTGCCAGCAGCTTTCTCCCCGCAGGGGCGAACAAAAACATTCAGTACTTC	CASSFLPAGANKNIQYF	.	.	TRBV11-2	TRBJ2-4
TGTGCCAGCTCACCTTCGCGGACGGAGAACACTGAAGCTTTCTTT	CASSPSRTENTEAFF	.	.	TRBV18	TRBJ1-1
TGCGCCAGCAGCTTGGCGGGGCGGGAGCGCACAGATACGCAGTATTTT	CASSLAGRERTDTQYF	TRBD2	.	TRBV5-1	TRBJ2-3
TGTGCCAGTAGTGGGACAGGGGTATATGGATACAATGAGCAGTTCTTC	CASSGTGVYGYNEQFF	TRBD1	.	TRBV19	TRBJ2-1
TGTGCCAGTAGGACTAGCGGGAGGGCTAGCACAGATACGCAGTATTTT	CASRTSGRASTDTQYF	TRBD2	.	TRBV19	TRBJ2-3
TGTGCCACCAGCAGGGCTGGGACCTACGAGCAGTACTTC	CATSRAGTYEQYF	.	.	TRBV15	TRBJ2-7
TGCAGCGTTACGGGGGGAAACACTGAAGCTTTCTTT	CSVTGGNTEAFF	.	.	TRBV29-1	TRBJ1-1
TGTGCCAGCAGCTCATTCCTTGGACGAGACCGTGGGGCCAACGTCCTGACTTTC	CASSSFLGRDRGANVLTF	.	.	TRBV5-6	TRBJ2-6
TGTGCCAGCAGTTCGTGGACAGGGGGCCTCAACGTCCTGACTTTC	CASSSWTGGLNVLTF	TRBD1	.	TRBV27	TRBJ2-6
TGTGCCACCAGCTCCCAACGGGGCTCCTACGAGCAGTACTTC	CATSSQRGSYEQYF	.	.	TRBV15	TRBJ2-7
TGTGCCATCAGTGAGTCGTCAGGGGGGGACAATTCACCCCTCCACTTT	CAISESSGGDNSPLHF	TRBD1	once	TRBV10-3	TRBJ1-6
TGCAGCGTCGTGACGGGACCTTCGGGGGGCTACACCTTC	CSVVTGPSGGYTF	.	.	TRBV29-1	TRBJ1-2
TGTGCCCAAAAAGGGGGGCACCACGGGGGCGGACTAGACCAAGAGACCCAGTACTTC	CAQKGGHHGGGLDQETQYF	.	.	TRBV19	TRBJ2-5
TGTGCCTGGACAATTGGACAAGAGACCCAGTACTTC	CAWTIGQETQYF	.	.	TRBV30	TRBJ2-5
TGTGCCAGCAGCTCACAGGGGGGGCAGCCCCAGCATTTT	CASSSQGGQPQHF	TRBD1	.	TRBV7-2	TRBJ1-5
TGTGCCAGCACCACGGCGCAGGGCTACAATGAGCAGTTCTTC	CASTTAQGYNEQFF	.	.	TRBV6-6	TRBJ2-1
TGTGCCAGCAGTTACCTCCGGGACAGGGGCAATGAGCAGTTCTTC	CASSYLRDRGNEQFF	TRBD1	.	TRBV6-5	TRBJ2-1
TGTGCCAGCAGCACCGTCCGAATGCGGGGGGCGGACGAGCAGTACTTC	CASSTVRMRGADEQYF	TRBD2	.	TRBV7-2	TRBJ2-7
TGTGCCAGCACAGTAGGCACAGATACGCAGTATTTT	CASTVGTDTQYF	.	.	TRBV28	TRBJ2-3
TGCGCCAGCAGCCAACATGTCGACAGGGGAAATTCACCCCTCCACTTT	CASSQHVDRGNSPLHF	TRBD1	.	TRBV4-3	TRBJ1-6
TGTGCCAGCACTGGACAGGGGCGAAACACCATATATTTT	CASTGQGRNTIYF	TRBD1	.	TRBV6-5	TRBJ1-3
TGTGCCAGCAGCCCACCGGGACTAGCAAGGGGAGATACGCAGTATTTT	CASSPPGLARGDTQYF	TRBD2	.	TRBV9	TRBJ2-3
TGCGCCAGCAGCCCTGGGTGGGCCGGTCGTGGCTACACCTTC	CASSPGWAGRGYTF	.	.	TRBV5-1	TRBJ1-2
TGTGCCAGCAGCTTAGCGGGGGTAAACACCGGGGAGCTGTTTTTT	CASSLAGVNTGELFF	.	.	TRBV11-2	TRBJ2-2
TGTGCCAGCTCACCGGCTCTACTAGGTGCGAACACCGGGGAGCTGTTTTTT	CASSPALLGANTGELFF	.	once	TRBV18	TRBJ2-2